This is a list of T cell receptor beta chains from one sample in a study of early T cells in non-severe SARS-CoV-2 infection. TCRdb processed the 5' RACE reads anew with MiXCR; each CDR3 protein has one entry. The sample records about 35,000 distinct CDR3 sequences, 4.7% being singletons. The sequenced sample consisted of whole blood. The receptors were sampled from an adult who was a healthcare worker with PCR-confirmed SARS-CoV-2 infection or an uninfected control (not recorded which). Both conserved end residues are part of each CDR3. A D gene is named only where the DNA matches it firmly. Some rows have no size entry. The others give once, few or many, or a class for an expanded clone.

V	D	J	size	DNA	CDR3
TRBV6-6	NA	TRBJ2-5	NA	TGTGCCAGCATGTCAGGGGCCGTAAAGACCCAGTACTTC	CASMSGAVKTQYF
TRBV6-1	TRBD1	TRBJ1-2	NA	TGTGCCAGCAGGACAGGGGTCAACTATGGCTACACCTTC	CASRTGVNYGYTF
TRBV7-2	NA	TRBJ2-7	many	TGTGCCAGCAGCTTAGGCGGGAATAACTACGAGCAGTACTTC	CASSLGGNNYEQYF
TRBV30	NA	TRBJ2-7	many	TGTGCCTGGAGTCAAGGGGTAGTCTACGAGCAGTACTTC	CAWSQGVVYEQYF
TRBV20-1	TRBD1	TRBJ1-2	many	TGCAGTGCTAGGGGGACAGGGTGGTACTATGGCTACACCTTC	CSARGTGWYYGYTF
TRBV20-1	TRBD1	TRBJ2-6	many	TGCAGTGCTAGATCAGGGGGCGCCTCTGGGGCCAACGTCCTGACTTTC	CSARSGGASGANVLTF
TRBV4-1	NA	TRBJ2-7	many	TGCGCCAGCAGCCAGGGACGGGCCTACGAGCAGTACTTC	CASSQGRAYEQYF
TRBV3-1	NA	TRBJ2-5	many	TGTGCCAGCAAAAAAGGGATTCAAGAGACCCAGTACTTC	CASKKGIQETQYF
TRBV12-3/TRBV12-4	TRBD1	TRBJ1-6	many	TGTGCCAGCAGCCTGGGACAGGGGGCGCGAAATTCACCCCTCCACTTT	CASSLGQGARNSPLHF
TRBV4-1	NA	TRBJ1-1	many	TGCGCCAGCAGCCAGGGACGCGACAGGCGTGTCTCTGAAGCTTTCTTT	CASSQGRDRRVSEAFF
TRBV20-1	NA	TRBJ1-3	NA	TGCAGTGCAGAGGGGGGGGTGAGCGCTGGAAACACCATATATTTT	CSAEGGVSAGNTIYF
TRBV12-3/TRBV12-4	NA	TRBJ1-6	medium-sized	TGTGCCAGCAGGGAGGGTCAATCACCCCTCCACTTT	CASREGQSPLHF
TRBV3-1	NA	TRBJ1-6	many	TGTGCCAGCAGCCTCGAGGGATCTCGGAATTCACCCCTCCACTTT	CASSLEGSRNSPLHF
TRBV10-3	TRBD1	TRBJ2-3	many	TGTGCCATCAGTGGTGACAGGGAGTATGGCACAGATACGCAGTATTTT	CAISGDREYGTDTQYF
TRBV4-1	NA	TRBJ2-3	many	TGCGCCAGCAGCCAAGTCGTAATTCGGTCGGGGCTGGGTGGGGATACGCAGTATTTT	CASSQVVIRSGLGGDTQYF
TRBV5-1	NA	TRBJ1-6	many	TGCGCCAGCAGCCAAGGGAGCTCCTATAATTCACCCCTCCACTTT	CASSQGSSYNSPLHF
TRBV29-1	NA	TRBJ1-1	few	TGCAGCGTGGGGGGGGCTATGAACACTGAAGCTTTCTTT	CSVGGAMNTEAFF
TRBV7-2	NA	TRBJ1-1	NA	TGTGCCAGCAGCTTAGCTACCTCCGCTAAAGCTTTCTTT	CASSLATSAKAFF
TRBV10-3	NA	TRBJ1-5	many	TGTGCCATCACCCCGGCAGAAACTCAGCCCCAGCATTTT	CAITPAETQPQHF
TRBV28	NA	TRBJ2-3	NA	TGTGCCAGCCGGATTAGGGGAACAGATACGCAGTATTTT	CASRIRGTDTQYF
TRBV12-3/TRBV12-4	NA	TRBJ1-1	few	TGTGCCAGCAGTTTTAGGGGACAATTCACTGAAGCTTTCTTT	CASSFRGQFTEAFF
TRBV2	TRBD2	TRBJ2-1	many	TGTGCCAGCAGTGAAGTATCCGGGACTAGCAATGAGCAGTTCTTC	CASSEVSGTSNEQFF
TRBV7-9	NA	TRBJ2-3	few	TGTGCCAGCAGCTCCTCAGGGATAGATACGCAGTATTTT	CASSSSGIDTQYF
TRBV11-1	NA	TRBJ1-1	many	TGTGCCAGCAGCCTACCTATGGGCACTGAAGCTTTCTTT	CASSLPMGTEAFF
TRBV5-1	TRBD1	TRBJ1-2	few	TGCGCCAGCGGGACAGACGGGAACTATGGCTACACCTTC	CASGTDGNYGYTF
TRBV6-5	NA	TRBJ1-4	many	TGTGCCAGCAGTTTAAGCACCGTTGAAAAACTGTTTTTT	CASSLSTVEKLFF
TRBV20-1	TRBD2	TRBJ2-3	few	TGCAGTGCTGGGACTAGCGGGGGGACAGATACGCAGTATTTT	CSAGTSGGTDTQYF
TRBV20-1	TRBD2	TRBJ2-7	many	TGCAGTGCTAGACGGACTAGCGGGGGCTACGAGCAGTACTTC	CSARRTSGGYEQYF
TRBV24-1	NA	TRBJ2-3	NA	TGTGCCACCAGATCGGGGAGGGGGCGAACAGATACGCAGTATTTT	CATRSGRGRTDTQYF
TRBV30	NA	TRBJ2-6	many	TGTGCCTGGAGCGCGGTCTCTGGGGCCAACGTCCTGACTTTC	CAWSAVSGANVLTF
TRBV6-5	NA	TRBJ1-2	many	TGTGCCAGCAGTTACTTAGGGGCGGCTGGCTACACCTTC	CASSYLGAAGYTF
TRBV20-1	TRBD1	TRBJ2-6	many	TGCAGTGCCAAAAACAGGGGCTCGAGCTCTGGGGCCAACGTCCTGACTTTC	CSAKNRGSSSGANVLTF
TRBV6-2/TRBV6-3	NA	TRBJ2-7	NA	TGTGCCACCGCGGAAGGGGGAGTACTAGTCCACGAGCAGTACTTC	CATAEGGVLVHEQYF
TRBV7-2	TRBD2	TRBJ2-3	many	TGTGCCAGCAGCTCTAGCGGGGGGAGGGCAGATACGCAGTATTTT	CASSSSGGRADTQYF
TRBV5-4	TRBD2	TRBJ2-7	NA	TGTGCCAGCAGCTCCGGGACTAGCCGGTCCTCCTACGAGCAGTACTTC	CASSSGTSRSSYEQYF
TRBV7-2	NA	TRBJ2-7	many	TGTGCCAGCACCCAGGACGGACCCTACGAGCAGTACTTC	CASTQDGPYEQYF
TRBV5-5	NA	TRBJ2-1	few	TGTGCCAGCAGCCCAGAGAGGGGCGATGAGCAGTTCTTC	CASSPERGDEQFF
TRBV20-1	TRBD2	TRBJ2-1	many	TGCAGTGCTAGAGATAACGCGGGGGGAGGAATCAATGAGCAGTTCTTC	CSARDNAGGGINEQFF
TRBV15	NA	TRBJ1-6	NA	TGTGCCACCAGCTGGGGCCAGGGTAATTCACCCCTCCACTTT	CATSWGQGNSPLHF
TRBV12-3/TRBV12-4	NA	TRBJ2-3	many	TGTGCCAGCAGTTGGGACTCCGTCCGGACAGATACGCAGTATTTT	CASSWDSVRTDTQYF
TRBV6-1	NA	TRBJ1-1	many	TGTGCCAGCATGAGAGACGGGACACAGAACACTGAAGCTTTCTTT	CASMRDGTQNTEAFF
TRBV7-9	NA	TRBJ1-2	NA	TGTGCCAGCAGCTTAGCCGGGGCAGATGGCTACACCTTC	CASSLAGADGYTF
TRBV6-6	NA	TRBJ1-1	many	TGTGCCAGCAAACAGAAGGGGGTTTTGAACACTGAAGCTTTCTTT	CASKQKGVLNTEAFF
TRBV2	TRBD2	TRBJ2-1	few	TGTGCCGGCCTTAGCGGGGGAGACTACAATGAGCAGTTCTTC	CAGLSGGDYNEQFF
TRBV20-1	TRBD1	TRBJ2-5	many	TGCAGTGCTAGAGACCCAGGACAGGGCCCCCAAGAGACCCAGTACTTC	CSARDPGQGPQETQYF
TRBV6-1	NA	TRBJ1-3	many	TGTGCCAGCAGTGTTGTGGGGGAAGGAAACACCATATATTTT	CASSVVGEGNTIYF
TRBV20-1	NA	TRBJ2-1	few	TGCAGTGCGTACAACAGGGTACCGGATGAGCAGTTCTTC	CSAYNRVPDEQFF